The present T cell receptor (beta chain) was sequenced within a study of cytomegalovirus exposure and HLA in healthy donors. Study-wide results and limits: A missense DCLRE1C variant was associated with V- and J-gene trimming of TCR beta chains in a later analysis, and an independent cohort replicated the association.

CDR3 length: 18 residues. Germline values: CDR1 SGHDT, CDR2 YYEEEE. J was trimmed by 5 bases and V by 3 bases; bases with no gene match: 14. At collection, donors were nominally healthy, but unrecorded immune exposures were probable. Researchers ran the PCR with 60 Vbeta and 13 Jbeta primers. The data were produced by immunoSEQ multiplex PCR, yet TCRdb's version contains in-frame clones alone and is incomplete. This sample has about 140,000 clones, with roughly 73% found just once. Points on this clone: The antigen is unknown.

Sequencing input: PBMCs. This TCR came from a woman aged 40 to 49 in good health and CMV-seronegative. This rearrangement joins TRBV5-6 to TRBJ2-3; 11 bases align to TRBD2. The CDR3 here is CASSSWEIAGGARDTQYF. CDR3 nucleotides: TGTGCCAGCAGCTCCTGGGAAATAGCGGGGGGGGCGAGAGATACGCAGTATTTT.